Listed below are T cell receptor beta chains from one sample, sequenced in a study of T cell changes during pregnancy in multiple sclerosis. Here immunoSEQ multiplex PCR was the method, and the copy in TCRdb shows in-frame clones only, minus some. The profile shows under 95,000 clones, approximately 92% of them singletons. The specimen was peripheral blood, collected in the second trimester of pregnancy. The source of these receptors is a female donor in good health, enrolled as a control in a pregnancy study. CDR3s include the opening cysteine and the closing phenylalanine or tryptophan. D genes are given only for firm matches. Clone size is given for some rows only: seen once, a few or many times, or a class if the clone is expanded.

abundance: -
v_gene: TRBV7-8
d_gene: -
j_gene: TRBJ1-2
CDR3nt: TGTGCCAGCAGCTCGGGCAAAGGACGGCACGGGGTTGATGGCTACACCTTC
CDR3aa: CASSSGKGRHGVDGYTF

abundance: once
v_gene: TRBV5-5
d_gene: TRBD1
j_gene: TRBJ2-3
CDR3nt: TGTGCCAGCAGCCAGTGGACAGGGGACACAGATACGCAGTATTTT
CDR3aa: CASSQWTGDTDTQYF

abundance: -
v_gene: TRBV10-3
d_gene: TRBD1
j_gene: TRBJ1-4
CDR3nt: TGTGCCACCTCGGGACAGGTCGCCGAAAAACTGTTTTTT
CDR3aa: CATSGQVAEKLFF

abundance: -
v_gene: TRBV4-2
d_gene: TRBD1
j_gene: TRBJ1-2
CDR3nt: TGTGCCAGCAGCCAAGACACAGGGGCCTATGGCTACACCTTC
CDR3aa: CASSQDTGAYGYTF

abundance: -
v_gene: TRBV2
d_gene: -
j_gene: TRBJ1-1
CDR3nt: TGTGCCAGCAGTGAAGCGGGGGCTGGGACTGAAGCTTTCTTT
CDR3aa: CASSEAGAGTEAFF

abundance: -
v_gene: TRBV2
d_gene: TRBD1
j_gene: TRBJ2-7
CDR3nt: TGTGCCAGCAGTGATACCGGGACAGTATCGGAGCAGTACTTC
CDR3aa: CASSDTGTVSEQYF

abundance: -
v_gene: TRBV19
d_gene: -
j_gene: TRBJ1-1
CDR3nt: TGTGCCAGTAGTATGAGAGAACAGATCACTGAAGCTTTCTTT
CDR3aa: CASSMREQITEAFF

abundance: few
v_gene: TRBV25-1
d_gene: TRBD1
j_gene: TRBJ1-3
CDR3nt: TGTGCCAGCAGTACAGGGGGTACTGGAAACACCATATATTTT
CDR3aa: CASSTGGTGNTIYF

abundance: -
v_gene: TRBV6-5
d_gene: -
j_gene: TRBJ1-5
CDR3nt: TGTGCCAGCAGGCAACAGGGAAATCAGCCCCAGCATTTT
CDR3aa: CASRQQGNQPQHF

abundance: few
v_gene: TRBV29-1
d_gene: -
j_gene: TRBJ1-1
CDR3nt: TGCAGCGTTGCTTTCGGGAACACTGAAGCTTTCTTT
CDR3aa: CSVAFGNTEAFF

abundance: -
v_gene: TRBV5-4
d_gene: TRBD1
j_gene: TRBJ1-1
CDR3nt: TGTGCCAGCAGCAATAACAGACAGGGTGGGAACACTGAAGCTTTCTTT
CDR3aa: CASSNNRQGGNTEAFF

abundance: -
v_gene: TRBV7-2
d_gene: -
j_gene: TRBJ2-5
CDR3nt: TGTGCCAGCAGCTTAGTGGGAGGAGAGACCCAGTACTTC
CDR3aa: CASSLVGGETQYF

abundance: -
v_gene: TRBV5-1
d_gene: TRBD2
j_gene: TRBJ2-7
CDR3nt: TGCGCCAGCAGCCTGACTTCGGGCGGGGGGGCCCTCGAGCAGTACTTC
CDR3aa: CASSLTSGGGALEQYF

abundance: -
v_gene: TRBV5-6
d_gene: -
j_gene: TRBJ2-7
CDR3nt: TGTGCCAGCAGCTTCAACACCGGGACATTAGTCCCCTACGAGCAGTACTTC
CDR3aa: CASSFNTGTLVPYEQYF

abundance: -
v_gene: TRBV21-1
d_gene: -
j_gene: TRBJ2-7
CDR3nt: TGTGCCAGCAGCATCGGAAGGACAGGCCCTAGGGGCTACGAGCAGTACTTC
CDR3aa: CASSIGRTGPRGYEQYF

abundance: -
v_gene: TRBV7-8
d_gene: TRBD2
j_gene: TRBJ2-1
CDR3nt: TGTGCCAGCAGGGCCGGGACTAGTCCTTATGAGCAGTTCTTC
CDR3aa: CASRAGTSPYEQFF

abundance: -
v_gene: TRBV7-3
d_gene: -
j_gene: TRBJ2-5
CDR3nt: TGTGCCAGCAGCTTATCGAAATTTAGGGGGGAGACCCAGTACTTC
CDR3aa: CASSLSKFRGETQYF

abundance: -
v_gene: TRBV7-9
d_gene: -
j_gene: TRBJ2-7
CDR3nt: TGTGCCAGCAGCTTACTAAATTACGAGCAGTACTTC
CDR3aa: CASSLLNYEQYF

abundance: -
v_gene: TRBV7-2
d_gene: -
j_gene: TRBJ1-1
CDR3nt: TGTGCCAGCAGCTGGGGGAACAGGGCGGCGACTGAAGCTTTCTTT
CDR3aa: CASSWGNRAATEAFF

abundance: -
v_gene: TRBV2
d_gene: -
j_gene: TRBJ2-7
CDR3nt: TGTGCCAGCAAACAGGTAGAACAGTACTTC
CDR3aa: CASKQVEQYF

abundance: -
v_gene: TRBV15
d_gene: -
j_gene: TRBJ1-1
CDR3nt: TGTGCCACCAGCAGTGTCAGTGGGGGCGCTGAAGCTTTCTTT
CDR3aa: CATSSVSGGAEAFF

abundance: -
v_gene: TRBV9
d_gene: TRBD1
j_gene: TRBJ2-1
CDR3nt: TGTGCCAGCAGCGCCCTAGGACAGGTATTAAATGAGCAGTTCTTC
CDR3aa: CASSALGQVLNEQFF

abundance: -
v_gene: TRBV27
d_gene: TRBD1
j_gene: TRBJ2-2
CDR3nt: TGTGCCAGCAGTTTTGGGACAGCGAACACCGGGGAGCTGTTTTTT
CDR3aa: CASSFGTANTGELFF

abundance: -
v_gene: TRBV5-6
d_gene: TRBD1
j_gene: TRBJ1-4
CDR3nt: TGTGCCAGCAGTGAAATCGGTCAGGGGGCTAATGAAAAACTGTTTTTT
CDR3aa: CASSEIGQGANEKLFF

abundance: -
v_gene: TRBV7-2
d_gene: TRBD2
j_gene: TRBJ2-3
CDR3nt: TGTGCCAGCAGCTTAGCCGGACTAGCGGGTCCAGATACGCAGTATTTT
CDR3aa: CASSLAGLAGPDTQYF

abundance: -
v_gene: TRBV27
d_gene: TRBD1
j_gene: TRBJ1-2
CDR3nt: TGTGCCAGCAGTTTATCTTTGGACAGGTTCTATGGCTACACCTTC
CDR3aa: CASSLSLDRFYGYTF

abundance: -
v_gene: TRBV27
d_gene: -
j_gene: TRBJ2-1
CDR3nt: TGTGCCAGCAGTTTAGTGATGGGGGCGGGCGCCTACAATGAGCAGTTCTTC
CDR3aa: CASSLVMGAGAYNEQFF

abundance: -
v_gene: TRBV7-8
d_gene: -
j_gene: TRBJ1-2
CDR3nt: TGTGCCAGCAGCTCAGTCAACTATGGCTACACCTTC
CDR3aa: CASSSVNYGYTF

abundance: once
v_gene: TRBV2
d_gene: -
j_gene: TRBJ2-5
CDR3nt: TGTGCCAGCTCCAGTGGGGCATCCCAAGAGACCCAGTACTTC
CDR3aa: CASSSGASQETQYF

abundance: -
v_gene: TRBV7-8
d_gene: -
j_gene: TRBJ2-5
CDR3nt: TGTGCCAGCAGCCAGGGACAAAACGTAGAGACCCAGTACTTC
CDR3aa: CASSQGQNVETQYF

abundance: -
v_gene: TRBV7-8
d_gene: TRBD1
j_gene: TRBJ2-2
CDR3nt: TGTGCCAGCAGCTTTCACGACAGGGGGTTCGCCGGGGAGCTGTTTTTT
CDR3aa: CASSFHDRGFAGELFF

abundance: -
v_gene: TRBV19
d_gene: -
j_gene: TRBJ1-1
CDR3nt: TGTGCCAGTAGTCCCGACAGGATGAACACTGAAGCTTTCTTT
CDR3aa: CASSPDRMNTEAFF

abundance: -
v_gene: TRBV11-2
d_gene: -
j_gene: TRBJ1-1
CDR3nt: TGTGCCAGCAGGATTACGGGGAGGCGCACTGAAGCTTTCTTT
CDR3aa: CASRITGRRTEAFF

abundance: -
v_gene: TRBV5-1
d_gene: -
j_gene: TRBJ1-2
CDR3nt: TGCGCCAGCAGCCCCCTTAACGGAGGGCAGGATGGCTACACCTTC
CDR3aa: CASSPLNGGQDGYTF

abundance: once
v_gene: TRBV5-6
d_gene: -
j_gene: TRBJ1-2
CDR3nt: TGTGCCAGCAGCTTGCCCAGGGGACAAACCTATGGCTACACCTTC
CDR3aa: CASSLPRGQTYGYTF

abundance: -
v_gene: TRBV30
d_gene: TRBD1
j_gene: TRBJ1-3
CDR3nt: TGTGCCTGGAGTGTAAGGACAGGGGGTTCGACCTCTGGAAACACCATATATTTT
CDR3aa: CAWSVRTGGSTSGNTIYF

abundance: -
v_gene: TRBV6-5
d_gene: TRBD2
j_gene: TRBJ2-2
CDR3nt: TGTGCCAGCACCGAGCGGGGAGGCGGGGAGCTGTTTTTT
CDR3aa: CASTERGGGELFF

abundance: -
v_gene: TRBV9
d_gene: -
j_gene: TRBJ2-3
CDR3nt: TGTGCCAGCAGCGTAGTTGATAGCGGCACAGATACGCAGTATTTT
CDR3aa: CASSVVDSGTDTQYF

abundance: -
v_gene: TRBV11-2
d_gene: -
j_gene: TRBJ2-2
CDR3nt: TGTGCCAGCAGCTTAACGGCGGCAGCGAACACCGGGGAGCTGTTTTTT
CDR3aa: CASSLTAAANTGELFF

abundance: -
v_gene: TRBV2
d_gene: TRBD1
j_gene: TRBJ2-7
CDR3nt: TGTGCCAGCAGTTTGGGACAGTCCCAAGCCTACGAGCAGTACTTC
CDR3aa: CASSLGQSQAYEQYF

abundance: -
v_gene: TRBV25-1
d_gene: -
j_gene: TRBJ2-7
CDR3nt: TGTGCCAGCAGTAAACTCCACAGCGGGTCCTACGAGCAGTACTTC
CDR3aa: CASSKLHSGSYEQYF

abundance: -
v_gene: TRBV2
d_gene: TRBD1
j_gene: TRBJ2-7
CDR3nt: TGTGCCAGCAGTGGGGTTGACAGGGGCCGTATCTCCTACGAGCAGTACTTC
CDR3aa: CASSGVDRGRISYEQYF

abundance: -
v_gene: TRBV4-3
d_gene: -
j_gene: TRBJ2-7
CDR3nt: TGCGCCAGCAGCCGGTTCAGGGGAGGGGAAATTTGGTACGAGCAGTACTTC
CDR3aa: CASSRFRGGEIWYEQYF

abundance: -
v_gene: TRBV5-6
d_gene: TRBD1
j_gene: TRBJ2-7
CDR3nt: TGTGCCAGCAGCGTTGACAGGGGGGGGGAGCAGTACTTC
CDR3aa: CASSVDRGGEQYF

abundance: -
v_gene: TRBV14
d_gene: -
j_gene: TRBJ1-2
CDR3nt: TGTGCCAGCAGCCAACCCCGTAAGGGGTGGCACTATGGCTACACCTTC
CDR3aa: CASSQPRKGWHYGYTF

abundance: -
v_gene: TRBV4-3
d_gene: -
j_gene: TRBJ2-2
CDR3nt: TGCGCCAGCAGCCAAGATAAACAACAGTCGGCCGGGGAGCTGTTTTTT
CDR3aa: CASSQDKQQSAGELFF

abundance: -
v_gene: TRBV25-1
d_gene: TRBD1
j_gene: TRBJ1-1
CDR3nt: TGTGCCAGCAGTGAAAGGGGACAGGGGGTGGCTTTCTTT
CDR3aa: CASSERGQGVAFF

abundance: few
v_gene: TRBV5-1
d_gene: -
j_gene: TRBJ1-1
CDR3nt: TGCGCCAGCAGCCCACAACAACTGGGAGGCACTGAAGCTTTCTTT
CDR3aa: CASSPQQLGGTEAFF